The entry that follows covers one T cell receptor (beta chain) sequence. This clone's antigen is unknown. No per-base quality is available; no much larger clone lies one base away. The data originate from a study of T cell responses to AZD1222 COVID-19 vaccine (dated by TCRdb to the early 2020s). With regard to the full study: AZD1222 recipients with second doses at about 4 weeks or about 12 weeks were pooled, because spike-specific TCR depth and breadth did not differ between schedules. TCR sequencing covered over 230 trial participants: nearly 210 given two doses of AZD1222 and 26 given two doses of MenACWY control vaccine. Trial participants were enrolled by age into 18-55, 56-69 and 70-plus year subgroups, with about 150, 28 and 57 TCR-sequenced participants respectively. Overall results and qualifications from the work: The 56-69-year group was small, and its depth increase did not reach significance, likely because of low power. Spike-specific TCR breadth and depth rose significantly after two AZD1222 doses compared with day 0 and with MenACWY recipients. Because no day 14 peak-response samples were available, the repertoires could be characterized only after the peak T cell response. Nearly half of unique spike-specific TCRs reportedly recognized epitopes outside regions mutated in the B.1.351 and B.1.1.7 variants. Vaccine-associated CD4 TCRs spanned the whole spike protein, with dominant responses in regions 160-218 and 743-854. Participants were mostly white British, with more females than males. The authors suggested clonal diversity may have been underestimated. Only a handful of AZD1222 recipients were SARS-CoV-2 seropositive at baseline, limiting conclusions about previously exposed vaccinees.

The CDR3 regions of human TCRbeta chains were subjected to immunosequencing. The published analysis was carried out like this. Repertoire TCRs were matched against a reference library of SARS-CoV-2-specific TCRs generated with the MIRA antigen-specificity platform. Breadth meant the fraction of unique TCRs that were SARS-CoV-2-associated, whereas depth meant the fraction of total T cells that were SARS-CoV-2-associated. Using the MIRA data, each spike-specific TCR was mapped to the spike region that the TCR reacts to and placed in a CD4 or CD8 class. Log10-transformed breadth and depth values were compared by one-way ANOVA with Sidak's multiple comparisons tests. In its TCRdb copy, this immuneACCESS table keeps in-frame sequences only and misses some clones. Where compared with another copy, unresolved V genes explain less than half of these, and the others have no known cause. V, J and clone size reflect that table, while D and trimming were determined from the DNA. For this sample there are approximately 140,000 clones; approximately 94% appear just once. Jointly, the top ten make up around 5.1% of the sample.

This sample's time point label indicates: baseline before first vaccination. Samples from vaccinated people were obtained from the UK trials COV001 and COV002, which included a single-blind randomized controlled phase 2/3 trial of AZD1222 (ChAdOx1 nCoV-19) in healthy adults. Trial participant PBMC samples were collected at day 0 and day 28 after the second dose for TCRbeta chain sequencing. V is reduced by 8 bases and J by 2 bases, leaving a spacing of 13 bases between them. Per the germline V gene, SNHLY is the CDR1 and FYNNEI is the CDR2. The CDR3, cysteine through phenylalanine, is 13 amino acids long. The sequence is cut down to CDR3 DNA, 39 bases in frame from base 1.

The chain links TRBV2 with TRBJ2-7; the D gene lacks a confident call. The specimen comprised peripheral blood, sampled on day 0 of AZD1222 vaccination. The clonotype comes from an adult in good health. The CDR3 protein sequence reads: CASLSVVTYEQYF. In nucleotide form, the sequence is TGTGCCAGCCTCTCGGTCGTCACCTACGAGCAGTACTTC.